This T cell receptor beta chain was captured in a study of blood T cell repertoires in COVID-19. The CDR3 runs to 17 residues. The germline V gene has CDR1 GTSNPN and CDR2 SVGIG (reference sequence). With 3 bases clipped from V and 8 bases from J, the junction kept 17 bases outside the gene matches. Per the original data handling: Reference gene primer amplification yielded estimated nucleated cell counts. Generated by immunoSEQ multiplex PCR, the TCRdb table keeps only in-frame clones and is missing some. V and J calls and clone size are given by that table; D and trimming were obtained from the DNA. The table has under 300,000 clones, 82% seen once; the top ten hold around 11%.

This rearrangement joins TRBV30 to TRBJ1-3; 9 bases agree with TRBD1. Input material: peripheral blood. The source is a woman aged 55-69 years with active or convalescent COVID-19. CDR3 nucleotide sequence: TGTGCCTGGAGCCCCGGGACAGGGATTACCGGCAGCGACACCATATATTTT. Translated, it gives CAWSPGTGITGSDTIYF.